The rows below give T cell receptor beta chains drawn from one sample of a study of T-cell reconstitution after alpha-beta-depleted transplantation in children. TCRdb re-derived calls from the PCR reads in MiXCR, one entry per CDR3 protein. This table holds roughly 310,000 distinct CDR3 sequences, roughly 25% found once. The sample consisted of PBMCs, mostly from graft donor cells, taken 180 days after TCRalphabeta/CD19-depleted stem cell transplant. Receptors were obtained from a male patient younger than 18 who had a stem cell transplant for acute lymphoblastic leukemia, so the T cells may come from the graft donor. CDR3s leave out the opening cysteine and the closing phenylalanine or tryptophan. D genes are given only for firm matches. Some rows have no size entry. The others give once, few or many, or a class for an expanded clone.

clone_size v_call cdr3_length d_call cdr3_aa
- TRBV12-3/TRBV12-4 16 TRBD2 ASSLKLAGVSSYNEQF
- TRBV11-2 15 TRBD1 ASSPQYPWDRSYEQY
many TRBV20-1 13 TRBD2 SARAPGLLRHEQF
few TRBV7-2 17 TRBD2 ASSLAPGTSGSSYNEQF
few TRBV7-9 10 TRBD1 ASSPTGLGYT
few TRBV6-1 12 - ASSDRGTAYGYT
- TRBV20-1 14 - SARDSYRSSGNTIY
few TRBV12-3/TRBV12-4 11 - ASSNTRNYGYT
- TRBV5-1 13 TRBD2 ASSFLAGGPYEQS
- TRBV10-3 11 - AISESGQDTQY
many TRBV5-1 10 - ASRSGEGITD
many TRBV13 11 - ASSPAGNTEAF
few TRBV12-3/TRBV12-4 11 - ASSAQSHTEAF
few TRBV9 15 - ASSVEGGAITLETQY
- TRBV20-1 10 - SAPFGVSEAF
few TRBV27 12 - ASSLVSYQETQY
once TRBV24-1 11 - ATSPYNTGELF
- TRBV7-2 15 TRBD2 ASTPFRGLARGGELF
- TRBV5-1 16 TRBD2 ASSLALAGGPVTGELF
- TRBV29-1 15 TRBD1 SVDSDRGRIGQETQY
few TRBV5-6 13 - ASSSILQAPNEAF
- TRBV29-1 11 - SALGGGFHEQY
- TRBV18 11 - ASSPYSSPELF
- TRBV5-1 12 TRBD1 ASSQTQGRYEQY
few TRBV3-1 13 - ASSQDEGVPETQY
- TRBV6-1 11 - ARSSGHNYGYT
few TRBV12-3/TRBV12-4 12 TRBD1 ASSPGGEDYGYT
- TRBV2 17 TRBD2 ASSRTKGGRAFVADTQY
many TRBV5-1 14 - ASSLRGTAGTDTQY
- TRBV18 13 - ASSPPTQGRTEAF
- TRBV11-2 14 - ASSPFGRANTGELF
- TRBV6-6 11 - ASCFVIGKTQY
- TRBV20-1 11 - SAESPPWQTQY
- TRBV12-3/TRBV12-4 13 - ASSLSGATNEKLF
- TRBV12-5 12 TRBD2 ASAGLAETYEQY
- TRBV20-1 11 - SAPKGGWETQY
few TRBV14 10 - ASSQTRNEQF
many TRBV3-1 11 - ASSPGGNYGYT
- TRBV20-1 13 TRBD1 SAPGQGSSNYGYT
few TRBV20-1 11 - SAREHPPNEQY
- TRBV20-1 12 - SVARAAGTDTQY
- TRBV3-1 14 - ASSQDRVWETDTQY
few TRBV29-1 11 - SVDGTGTYEQY
- TRBV27 12 - ASSRLALTYEQY
few TRBV5-1 14 TRBD2 ASPGLAGGADNEQF
many TRBV5-1 12 TRBD2 ASSELAGYNEQF
- TRBV5-1 12 - ASSLGLGADEQY
- TRBV4-1 11 - ASSQDRRTEAF
few TRBV3-1 12 - ASRGTLGVDEQF
- TRBV7-9 15 TRBD1 ASSLRSGGIAKNIQY
- TRBV5-1 11 - ASSLARGRELF
few TRBV18 14 - ASSRYSLRGGSEQY
- TRBV6-2/TRBV6-3 14 TRBD2 ASSWSRTSGKNEQY
few TRBV20-1 13 - SARDGIYYNYGYT
few TRBV6-5 15 TRBD2 ASSYLAGWGRTGELF
- TRBV5-6 13 - VSSLRRGANEKLF
few TRBV25-1 12 - ASTQGFRTDTQY
- TRBV11-2 12 - ASSLGSGENEQY
- TRBV12-3/TRBV12-4 12 - ASSLGHATYGDT